Following are 25 T cell receptor beta chains from one sample sequenced in a study of Ad26.COV2.S vaccination and SARS-CoV-2 variants (dated by TCRdb to the early 2020s). The treatment or condition label, as the study defines it: around 19 received Ad26.COV2.S at low or high dose, single or two shots; a few received placebo; per-sample allocation not given. Repertoires of vaccine and placebo recipients were sequenced from samples collected on day 63 after the first injection. Library preparation was by the immunoSEQ multiplex PCR assay. TCRdb re-hosts the immuneACCESS table, in-frame sequences only. Its copies lack some clones; in the studies checked, an unresolved V gene accounts for under half of them, and the cause for the rest is not known. This sample has about 370,000 clones in its table, and approximately 90% of those were observed once. 1.5% to 2% of the sample lies in the top ten. The source material was peripheral blood, sampled in a trial of Ad26.COV2.S vaccine versus placebo. These receptors all stem from a person aged 18-65 years who received the Ad26.COV2.S COVID-19 vaccine or a placebo.

The chain recombines TRBV10-3 with TRBJ2-1; D is perhaps TRBD1 or TRBD2 (5 bases each). The length of the CDR3 is 15 residues. The ends were cut back, 7 bases at V and 7 bases at J, with 20 bases in the middle. Germline V gives CDR1 ENHRY, CDR2 SYGVKD. CDR3 nucleotides: TGTGCCATCACCCCTGGGACCGCCGTAGGTAATGAGCAGTTCTTC. This gives the protein CAITPGTAVGNEQFF.

The gene calls are TRBV28 and TRBJ2-7; 7 nucleotides line up with TRBD1. The junction had 4 bases not matched to a gene; V was cut back by 2 bases and J by 0 bases. From germline, CDR1 is MDHEN and CDR2 SYDVKM. The CDR3 has 15 residues. The CDR3 protein is CASSLTGQISYEQYF. CDR3 nucleotide sequence: TGTGCCAGCAGTTTAACGGGACAGATCTCCTACGAGCAGTACTTC. Using reference TRBV28 and TRBJ2-7 for the parts outside the CDR3, the full variable domain is DVKVTQSSRYLVKRTGEKVFLECVQDMDHENMFWYRQDPGLGLRLIYFSYDVKMKEKGDIPEGYSVSREKKERFSLILESASTNQTSMYLCASSLTGQISYEQYFGPGTRLTVT.

This sequence joins TRBV7-2 and TRBJ1-1; 8 bases are shared with TRBD1. Germline CDR1 reads SGHTA; CDR2 reads FQGNSA. The CDR3 covers 14 residues. Trimming took 5 bases from V and 3 from J; bases not matched to a gene: 5. The CDR3 nucleotides read TGTGCCAGCAGCCCCACAGGGGGATACACTGAAGCTTTCTTT. Translating it yields CASSPTGGYTEAFF.

The V and J genes are TRBV28 and TRBJ2-3, with D tentatively TRBD2 (5 bases). CDR1 is MDHEN and CDR2 is SYDVKM in the germline V gene. Trimming took off 6 bases at V and 4 bases at J, with 14 bases between the two ends. This CDR3 has 14 amino acids. The CDR3 sequence is CASSLSGTPDTQYF. CDR3 DNA: TGTGCCAGCAGCTTAAGCGGTACCCCAGATACGCAGTATTTT. Full variable domain (rest looked up from reference TRBV28 and TRBJ2-3): DVKVTQSSRYLVKRTGEKVFLECVQDMDHENMFWYRQDPGLGLRLIYFSYDVKMKEKGDIPEGYSVSREKKERFSLILESASTNQTSMYLCASSLSGTPDTQYFGPGTRLTVL.

V and J are TRBV14 and TRBJ2-5; 13 bases align to TRBD2. The CDR3 is made up of 14 amino acids. Germline values: CDR1 SGHDN, CDR2 FVKESK. Trimming took 4 bases from V and 7 from J; bases not matched to a gene: 3. The CDR3 is CASSLRLAGGTQYF. CDR3 in DNA: TGTGCCAGCAGCCTTCGACTAGCGGGAGGGACCCAGTACTTC. The full variable domain, in which reference TRBV14 and TRBJ2-5 provide the parts outside the CDR3, is EAGVTQFPSHSVIEKGQTVTLRCDPISGHDNLYWYRRVMGKEIKFLLHFVKESKQDESGMPNNRFLAERTGGTYSTLKVQPAELEDSGVYFCASSLRLAGGTQYFGPGTRLLVL.

The chain links TRBV9 to TRBJ1-2; 7 bases are shared with TRBD1. The junction had 8 bases not matched to a gene; V was cut back by 4 bases and J by 2 bases. Germline V gives CDR1 SGDLS, CDR2 YYNGEE. The CDR3 is 15 residues long. DNA of the CDR3: TGTGCCAGCAGCCGCGACCTACAGGGGAACTATGGCTACACCTTC. Translating it yields CASSRDLQGNYGYTF. The full variable domain, in which reference TRBV9 and TRBJ1-2 provide the parts outside the CDR3, is DSGVTQTPKHLITATGQRVTLRCSPRSGDLSVYWYQQSLDQGLQFLIQYYNGEERAKGNILERFSAQQFPDLHSELNLSSLELGDSALYFCASSRDLQGNYGYTFGSGTRLTVV.

This chain joins TRBV7-9 and TRBJ2-1; 9 bases fit TRBD1. Germline V gene data show CDR1 as SEHNR and CDR2 as FQNEAQ (reference sequence). J gave up 9 bases and V 0 bases, and 12 bases lay outside the gene matches. The CDR3 spans 17 residues. Here the CDR3 reads CASSLAPYPTGGGEQFF. DNA for the CDR3: TGTGCCAGCAGCTTAGCCCCTTACCCCACAGGGGGCGGTGAGCAGTTCTTC.

The chain employs TRBV2 and TRBJ2-5, with D perhaps TRBD2 (6 bases). CDR1 is SNHLY, CDR2 FYNNEI, per germline. V dropped 4 bases and J dropped 0 bases, with 12 bases sitting between them. This CDR3 spans 15 amino acids. CDR3 amino acids: CASSVVGRDQETQYF. The CDR3 DNA reads as TGTGCCAGCAGTGTCGTCGGGAGAGACCAAGAGACCCAGTACTTC.

V gene TRBV12-3 or TRBV12-4 combines with J gene TRBJ2-5; D not certain. The CDR3 covers 12 residues. Trimming removed 3 bases from V and 5 bases from J, with 7 bases in between. CDR3 residues: CASSFDGETQYF. For the CDR3, the DNA is TGTGCCAGCAGTTTCGACGGGGAGACCCAGTACTTC.

V is TRBV2 and J is TRBJ2-6; 8 bases are shared with TRBD2. Trimming cost V 2 bases and J 4 bases; bases outside gene matches: 10. CDR3 length: 18 residues. Germline V gene sequence: CDR1 SNHLY, CDR2 FYNNEI. The CDR3 DNA is TGTGCCAGCAGTGAAACGAGCGGGAGTACTGGAGGGGCCAACGTCCTGACTTTC. Amino acid sequence: CASSETSGSTGGANVLTF.

The chain employs TRBV5-6 and TRBJ1-4; D not certain. CDR1 is SGHDT, CDR2 YYEEEE, per germline. Trimming pared 0 bases from V and 3 bases from J, leaving 9 bases between. This CDR3 has 15 residues. The DNA of the CDR3 is TGTGCCAGCAGCTTGGTTGCCACGGCTAATGAAAAACTGTTTTTT. Translating gives CASSLVATANEKLFF.

The rearrangement uses TRBV28 and TRBJ2-5; TRBD1 matches at 7 bases. V gave up 2 bases and J gave up 5 bases; unmatched junction bases: 8. CDR3 length: 15 amino acids. CDR1 and CDR2 from the germline V gene are MDHEN and SYDVKM. This chain's CDR3 is CASSLVDRARETQYF. CDR3 coding DNA: TGTGCCAGCAGTTTAGTAGACAGGGCTCGGGAGACCCAGTACTTC.

The chain recombines TRBV5-4 with TRBJ2-2, with D tentatively TRBD2 (5 bases). Germline assignment: CDR1 SGHNT and CDR2 YYREEE (reference sequence). This CDR3 contains 15 residues. Between the trimmed V and J ends, which lost 4 bases and 9 bases, there was a span of 19 bases. For the CDR3, the DNA is TGTGCCAGCAGCCTCACCGGGCGGGCCCGCCGGGAGCTGTTTTTT. Protein: CASSLTGRARRELFF.

The chain employs TRBV2 and TRBJ1-5; 10 bases agree with TRBD1. The CDR3 is made up of 18 amino acids. Germline CDR1 and CDR2: SNHLY and FYNNEI. Trimming took 5 bases from V and 2 from J; bases not matched to a gene: 12. CDR3 loop: CASSPTGGPGRGNQPQHF. The CDR3 region has the DNA TGTGCCAGCAGTCCGACAGGGGGCCCGGGGCGGGGCAATCAGCCCCAGCATTTT.

This clone was counted a few times. The chain employs TRBV7-2 and TRBJ2-1; 16 bases match TRBD2. The CDR3 is made up of 15 amino acids. The germline CDR1 and CDR2 sequences are SGHTA and FQGNSA. J gave up 12 bases and V 4 bases, and 6 bases lay outside the gene matches. DNA for the CDR3: TGTGCCAGCAGCTCGGGACTAGCGGGAGGGCTCCGGCAGTTCTTC. Translation: CASSSGLAGGLRQFF.

Here the CDR3 DNA reads TGTGCCAGCAGCTTCGCGGGACAGTCAACCTACGAGCAGTACTTC. Protein sequence: CASSFAGQSTYEQYF. The chain carries TRBV11-2 and TRBJ2-7; possibly TRBD1 for D (7 bases). The CDR3 contains 15 residues. Germline V CDR1 and CDR2: SGHAT, FQNNGV. V shed 3 bases and J shed 2 bases, with 14 bases lying between them.

V gene TRBV9 combines with J gene TRBJ2-5; D is uncertain. The CDR3 sequence is 12 residues long. Germline loops: CDR1 SGDLS, CDR2 YYNGEE. The V and J ends lost 3 bases and 7 bases respectively, with 10 bases between them. For the CDR3, the DNA is TGTGCCAGCAGCGCTTCAGACGCGACCCAGTACTTC. It yields the protein CASSASDATQYF.

The chain joins TRBV29-1 to TRBJ1-2, with no clear D. V lost 7 bases to trimming and J lost 0 bases, with 12 bases between them. CDR3 size: 13 residues. The germline CDR1 and CDR2 sequences are SQVTM and ANQGSEA. The CDR3 sequence: CSARWGSNYGYTF. DNA of the CDR3: TGCAGCGCCCGGTGGGGATCTAACTATGGCTACACCTTC.

The gene calls are TRBV9 and TRBJ2-1, with a possible D match to TRBD2 (6 bases). Germline V gives CDR1 SGDLS, CDR2 YYNGEE. Trimming stripped 0 bases from V and 4 bases from J, with 11 bases between. The CDR3 is made up of 15 amino acids. The CDR3 DNA reads TGTGCCAGCAGCGTAGAATTAGCGGCTTACAATGAGCAGTTCTTC. Protein product: CASSVELAAYNEQFF. Variable domain in full (rest from reference TRBV9 and TRBJ2-1): DSGVTQTPKHLITATGQRVTLRCSPRSGDLSVYWYQQSLDQGLQFLIQYYNGEERAKGNILERFSAQQFPDLHSELNLSSLELGDSALYFCASSVELAAYNEQFFGPGTRLTVL.

This clone was counted a few times. The V gene is TRBV6-4, the J gene TRBJ2-1; no definite D call. The CDR3 contains 13 residues. CDR1 MRHNA and CDR2 SNTAGT come from the germline V gene. V was pared by 2 bases and J by 10 bases, with 12 bases between. CDR3 DNA sequence: TGTGCCAGCAGTGACCGCGAACTCGGAGAGCAGTTCTTC. This codes for CASSDRELGEQFF.

The chain joins TRBV28 to TRBJ2-1, with D perhaps matching TRBD2 (5 bases). Between the trimmed V and J ends, which lost 3 bases and 8 bases, there was a span of 17 bases. This CDR3 is built from 15 residues. Germline CDR1 and CDR2: MDHEN and SYDVKM. The CDR3 sequence is CASSLTGSRGDEQFF. CDR3 DNA: TGTGCCAGCAGTTTGACCGGCTCCCGGGGAGATGAGCAGTTCTTC.

The chain has TRBV6-2 or TRBV6-3 and TRBJ1-6; D remains ambiguous. The CDR3 consists of 14 residues. Trimming took 5 bases from V and 5 from J, leaving 10 bases between them. Per germline, CDR1 MNHEY and CDR2 SVGEGT. For the CDR3, the DNA is TGTGCCAGCAGTGCTGCCATAAATAATTCACCCCTCCACTTT. This codes for CASSAAINNSPLHF.

The V call is TRBV6-2 or TRBV6-3, the J call TRBJ2-1; 10 nucleotides agree with TRBD2. Germline V gene lookup returns CDR1 MNHEY and CDR2 SVGEGT. After removal of 2 bases from V and 7 bases from J, the junction contained 8 bases not matched to a gene. The CDR3 spans 16 residues. The CDR3 spells CASSYGGSGRANEQFF. The CDR3 coding sequence is TGTGCCAGCAGTTACGGGGGCAGCGGGAGGGCTAATGAGCAGTTCTTC.

The genes are TRBV11-3 and TRBJ2-5, with D hard to call. CDR3 length: 12 amino acids. Trimming took off 5 bases at V and 4 bases at J, with 8 bases between the two ends. In germline, CDR1 is SGHNT, CDR2 YENEEA. CDR3 protein: CASSPPAETQYF. The DNA of the CDR3 is TGTGCCAGCAGCCCGCCCGCAGAGACCCAGTACTTC.

The rearrangement links TRBV12-3 or TRBV12-4 to TRBJ2-7, with D unclear. Deletions cut 1 base from V and 3 bases from J, with 7 bases between. The CDR3 length is 13 residues. CDR3 amino acids: CASSLGYNYEQYF. Here the CDR3 DNA reads TGTGCCAGCAGTTTAGGTTACAACTACGAGCAGTACTTC.